The source of this T cell receptor beta chain is a study of patients and donors after allogeneic stem cell transplantation. This clonotype was seen more than once but under ten times. TCRdb re-derived calls from the RT-PCR reads in MiXCR, one entry per CDR3 protein. The table includes 150,000 to 250,000 distinct CDR3 sequences, around two fifths detected once. This receptor was taken from a human donor who was either an allogeneic HSCT recipient or a stem cell or donor lymphocyte infusion donor (not recorded which). It is not recorded whose cells these are; they may come from a transplant donor. The sequenced material came from blood, either unsorted or a sorted T cell fraction (not recorded which).

The CDR3: CASSYRGQGDEQFF. As DNA, the CDR3 is TGTGCCAGCAGTTACCGGGGCCAGGGAGATGAGCAGTTCTTC. V is TRBV6-5 and J is TRBJ2-1; the D gene could be TRBD1 or TRBD2 (5 bases each). CDR3 length: 14 amino acids. Germline CDR1 and CDR2: MNHEY and SVGAGI. V dropped 2 bases and J dropped 8 bases, with 13 bases sitting between them.